This entry is about one TCR beta chain. The antigen it recognizes is unknown. Base quality data are lacking; no much larger clone is found one base away. The collaborating institutions used their own protocols to collect whole blood in K2EDTA tubes. For TCRbeta analysis, collaborators shipped samples in one of three forms: frozen whole blood, isolated PBMCs, or DNA extracted from either of those sample types. TCRbeta CDR3 regions were amplified from genomic DNA by means of the immunoSEQ Assay, a bias-controlled multiplex PCR. The authors' analysis ran thus. The number of nucleated cells in each sample was estimated from the amplification of reference gene primers within the assay. To quantify the absolute abundance of each unique TCRbeta CDR3 rearrangement, sequence reads were collapsed and filtered. For each sample, productive Simpson clonality was calculated as the square root of Simpson's diversity index over productive rearrangements. Held by TCRdb, this immuneACCESS table contains in-frame sequences only and omits some clones. Under half of the omission traces to an unresolved V gene where checked; the cause of the rest is unknown. Clone size and the V and J calls come from that table; the DNA yielded D and trimming. A total of 100,000 to 140,000 clones appear in this sample, around 82% of them only once. The ten largest clonotypes hold around 4.4% of the sample.

The sample comes from a study of blood T cell repertoires in COVID-19 (dated by TCRdb to 2018 to 2021). For context, the study as a whole: Samples covering the acute and convalescent phases of COVID-19 were provided by collaborators in the United States, Italy and Spain. The material from the prospective study consisted of cDNA or gDNA derived from T cells, B-cell-depleted T cells, or PBMCs. Deeply sampled blood TCRbeta repertoires from subjects exposed to, actively infected with, or recovered from COVID-19 were included in the dataset. The repertoires were released in a freely available public database meant as a resource for research on the immune response to SARS-CoV-2. Samples came from the ongoing ImmuneRACE study (first 160 participants) plus 1,254 subjects from 6 global collaborators. A de-identified subject ID, COVID-19 status, age in years and sex were almost always included in the sample metadata. Where available, HLA class I and class II types were taken from metadata supplied by the sample provider and were not determined by assay-based typing.

Study-wide findings and limitations: The quantity of clinical and demographic metadata differed by source and by participant and was supplied without curation.

The CDR3 covers 16 residues, taking in both the cysteine and the phenylalanine. Solely the CDR3 DNA is kept, with 48 bases framed from the first base. Here V drops 0 bases and J drops 9 bases, and the junction holds 11 bases not matched to any gene. Taken from the germline V gene (reference sequence), the CDR1 and CDR2 loops are GTSNPN and SVGIG. The chain employs TRBV30 and TRBJ2-1; TRBD2 aligns with 10 central bases. Material for sequencing was peripheral blood. This sequence was found in a human donor in a cohort sampled during active COVID-19. The CDR3 in this case is CAWSVVLAGVLIEQFF. The sequenced DNA: TGTGCCTGGAGTGTAGTCCTAGCGGGAGTATTGATTGAGCAGTTCTTC.